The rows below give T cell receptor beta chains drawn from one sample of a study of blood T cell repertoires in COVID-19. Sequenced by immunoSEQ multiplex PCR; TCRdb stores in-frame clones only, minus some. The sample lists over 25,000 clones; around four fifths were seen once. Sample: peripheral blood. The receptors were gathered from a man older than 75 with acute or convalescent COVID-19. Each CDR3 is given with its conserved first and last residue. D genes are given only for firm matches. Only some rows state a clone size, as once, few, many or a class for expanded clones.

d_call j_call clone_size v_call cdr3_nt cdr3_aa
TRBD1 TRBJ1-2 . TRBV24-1 TGTGCCACCAGTGACAGACAGGGTAGCTACACCTTC CATSDRQGSYTF
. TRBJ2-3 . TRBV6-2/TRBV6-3 TGTGCCAGCAGCCTCCTCGGTAGCGCGGGCACAGATACGCAGTATTTT CASSLLGSAGTDTQYF
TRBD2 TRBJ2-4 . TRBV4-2 TGTGCCAGCAGCCAAGATCGGCTAGCGGGGGTGCTTGCCAAAAACATTCAGTACTTC CASSQDRLAGVLAKNIQYF
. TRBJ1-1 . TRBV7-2 TGTGCCAGCAGCGGTTTTACTACGAACACTGAAGCTTTCTTT CASSGFTTNTEAFF
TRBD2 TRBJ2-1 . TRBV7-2 TGTGCCAGCAGCAAAACTAGCGGTCCCTACAATGAGCAGTTCTTC CASSKTSGPYNEQFF
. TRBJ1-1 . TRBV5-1 TGCGCCAGCAAGGGTGGGAGGGGGTTCACTGAAGCTTTCTTT CASKGGRGFTEAFF
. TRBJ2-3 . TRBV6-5 TGTGCCAGCCAAAGGGGGGGGACGGGAACAGATACGCAGTATTTT CASQRGGTGTDTQYF
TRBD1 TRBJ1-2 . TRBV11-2 TGTGCCAGCAGCGTGACAGGGAGAGGCTACACCTTC CASSVTGRGYTF
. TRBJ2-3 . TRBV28 TGTGCCAGCTCATTTAGAGGGGGACCGACAGATACGCAGTATTTT CASSFRGGPTDTQYF
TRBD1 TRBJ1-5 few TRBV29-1 TGCAGCGTTGGGGACAGGGATCAGCCCCAGCATTTT CSVGDRDQPQHF
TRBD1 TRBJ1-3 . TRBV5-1 TGCGCCAGCAGCACAACAGGGGACTCTGGAAACACCATATATTTT CASSTTGDSGNTIYF
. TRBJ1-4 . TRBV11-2 TGTGCCAGCAGGTTATCAGGGGTCCCCGGACTGTTTTTT CASRLSGVPGLFF
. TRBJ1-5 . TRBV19 TGTGCCAGTAGTATTTTACAGGTATATGGGGATCAGCCCCAGCATTTT CASSILQVYGDQPQHF
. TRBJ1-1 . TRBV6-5 TGTGCCAGCCAACCCGTAGGGGGTACTGAAGCTTTCTTT CASQPVGGTEAFF
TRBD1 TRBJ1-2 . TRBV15 TGTGCCACCAGCAGAGATTTTGTCGAGACAGGGTTCGACGGCTACACCTTC CATSRDFVETGFDGYTF
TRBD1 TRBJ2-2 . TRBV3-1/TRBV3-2 TGTGCCAGCAGCCAAGCTACAGGGGGGAGGACCGGGGAGCTGTTTTTT CASSQATGGRTGELFF
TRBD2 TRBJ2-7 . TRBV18 TGTGCCAGCTCACCACCGGAGGGAGGGGCCTACGAGCAGTACTTC CASSPPEGGAYEQYF
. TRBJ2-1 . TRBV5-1 TGCGCCAGCAGCTTGGCCGGAGGGATCGGAAATGAGCAGTTCTTC CASSLAGGIGNEQFF
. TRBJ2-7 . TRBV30 TGTGCCTGGAGTGTCTCGGGGGAACCGTACTTC CAWSVSGEPYF
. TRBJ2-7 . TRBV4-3 TGCGCCAGCAGCCAAGATCTCCCCTACGAGCAGTACTTC CASSQDLPYEQYF
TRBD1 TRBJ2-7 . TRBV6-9 TGTGCCAGCATCAAAACCCTGTGGGACAGGATCTACGAGCAGTACTTC CASIKTLWDRIYEQYF
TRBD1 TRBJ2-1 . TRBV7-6 TGTGCCAGCAGCCTATATACAGGGGCTGAGCAGTTCTTC CASSLYTGAEQFF
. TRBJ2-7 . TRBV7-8 TGTGCCAGCAGCTTACCGGGGAAGTACGAGCAGTACTTC CASSLPGKYEQYF
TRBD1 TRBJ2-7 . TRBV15 TGTGCCACCAGTTTAGGGACAGGTATTTACGAGCAGTACTTC CATSLGTGIYEQYF
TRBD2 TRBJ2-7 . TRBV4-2 TGTGCCAGCAGCCTGCCCCTCCGTCTAGCGGGGGGGAGCTCCTACGAGCAGTACTTC CASSLPLRLAGGSSYEQYF
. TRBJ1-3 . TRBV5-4 TGTGCCAGCAGCCCGGACAGCGCCAACTCTGGAAACACCATATATTTT CASSPDSANSGNTIYF
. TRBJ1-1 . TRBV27 TGTGCCAGCAGGCCCGAGAGCTCTGAAGCTTTCTTT CASRPESSEAFF
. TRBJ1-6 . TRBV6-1 TGTGCCAGCAGTGAAGTCAGAAATTCACCCCTCCACTTT CASSEVRNSPLHF
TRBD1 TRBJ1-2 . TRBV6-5 TGTGCCAGCTCACAGGGGGCGCGTCCCTATGGCTACACCTTC CASSQGARPYGYTF
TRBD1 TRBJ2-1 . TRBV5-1 TGCGCCAGCAGCGAGGGGGACAGGGCGGCGAGTGAGCAGTTCTTC CASSEGDRAASEQFF
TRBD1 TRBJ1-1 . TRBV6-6 TGTGCCAGCAGTTATAACAGGGGGGCCCCGAACACTGAAGCTTTCTTT CASSYNRGAPNTEAFF
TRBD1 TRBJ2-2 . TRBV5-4 TGTGCCAGCAGCGGCGGGACAGGGATAGTCACCGGGGAGCTGTTTTTT CASSGGTGIVTGELFF
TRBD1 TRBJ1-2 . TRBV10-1 TGCGCCAGCAGTGAGTCTTCCGGACAGGGCGACTATGGCTACACCTTC CASSESSGQGDYGYTF
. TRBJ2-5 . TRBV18 TGTGCCAGCTCACCCGCTCTTGGACACCGACAAGAGACCCAGTACTTC CASSPALGHRQETQYF
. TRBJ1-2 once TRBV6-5 TGTGCCAGCAGTTATGTTGGCAGGGGCTATGGCTACACCTTC CASSYVGRGYGYTF
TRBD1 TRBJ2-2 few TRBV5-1 TGCGCCAGCAGCTTGGGGACAGGGTGGAGCACCGGGGAGCTGTTTTTT CASSLGTGWSTGELFF